This T cell receptor beta chain was identified in a study of blood T cell repertoires in COVID-19. Whole-study context: From the United States, Italy and Spain came samples of acute and convalescent COVID-19. T cells, B-cell-depleted T cells, or PBMCs provided the cDNA or gDNA that served as material.

Germline values: CDR1 SGDLS, CDR2 YYNGEE. V was shortened by 0 bases and J by 4 bases, with 11 bases between the two germline ends. The CDR3 is made up of 15 amino acids. In the source study's methods: Amplification of reference gene primers provided the estimated nucleated cell counts. Assay: immunoSEQ multiplex PCR; the TCRdb copy retains only in-frame clones and omits some. The V and J calls and clone size were taken over from that table, and D and trimming were inferred from the DNA. The sample includes 250,000 or so clones, more than 75% of them seen just once. The chain joins TRBV9 to TRBJ2-1, with a possible D match to TRBD2 (6 bases). The receptor's source is a man aged 40-49 years with active or convalescent COVID-19. Sequences were obtained from peripheral blood. This chain's CDR3 is CASSVEASVYNEQFF. As DNA, the CDR3 is TGTGCCAGCAGCGTAGAGGCTAGCGTTTACAATGAGCAGTTCTTC.